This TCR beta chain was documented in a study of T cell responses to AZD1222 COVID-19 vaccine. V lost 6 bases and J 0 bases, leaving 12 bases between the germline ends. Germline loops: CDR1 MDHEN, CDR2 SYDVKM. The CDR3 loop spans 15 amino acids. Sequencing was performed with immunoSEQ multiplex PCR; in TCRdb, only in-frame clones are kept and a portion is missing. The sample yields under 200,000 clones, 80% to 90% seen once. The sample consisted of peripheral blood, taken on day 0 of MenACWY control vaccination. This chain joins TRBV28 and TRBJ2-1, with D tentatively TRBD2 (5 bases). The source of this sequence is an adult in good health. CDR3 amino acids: CASRPSGSSYNEQFF. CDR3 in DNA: TGTGCCAGCAGACCCAGCGGAAGCTCCTACAATGAGCAGTTCTTC.